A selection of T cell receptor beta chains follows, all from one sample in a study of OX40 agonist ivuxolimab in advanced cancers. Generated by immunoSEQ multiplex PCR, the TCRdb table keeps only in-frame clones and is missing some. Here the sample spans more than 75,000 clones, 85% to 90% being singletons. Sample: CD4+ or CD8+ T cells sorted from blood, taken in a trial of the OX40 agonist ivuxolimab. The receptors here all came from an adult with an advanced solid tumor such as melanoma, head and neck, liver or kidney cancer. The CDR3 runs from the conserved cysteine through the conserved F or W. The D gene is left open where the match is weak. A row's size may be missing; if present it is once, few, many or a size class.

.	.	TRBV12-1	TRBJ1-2	TGTGCCAGCAGCCCAACGCTCCCGGACAGGGAAAATGGCTACACCTTC	CASSPTLPDRENGYTF
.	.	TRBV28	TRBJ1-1	TGTGCCAGCAGTTTCGGACACATGAACACTGAAGCTTTCTTT	CASSFGHMNTEAFF
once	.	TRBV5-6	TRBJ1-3	TGTGCCAGCAGCTTGTCGGCGGGAAACACCATATATTTT	CASSLSAGNTIYF
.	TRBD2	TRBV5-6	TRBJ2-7	TGTGCCAGCAGCTGGTATCTGGGGCGGGAGGCCGTCGAGCAGTACTTC	CASSWYLGREAVEQYF
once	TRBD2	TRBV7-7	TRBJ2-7	TGTGCCAGCAGCTTGGGACTAGCGGGAGAAAGCGAGCAGTACTTC	CASSLGLAGESEQYF
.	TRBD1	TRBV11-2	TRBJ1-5	TGTGCCAGCAGCCGACAGGGGAGTAATCAGCCCCAGCATTTT	CASSRQGSNQPQHF
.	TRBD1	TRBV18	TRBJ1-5	TGTGCCAGCTCACCACGCCAGACAGGGGATCAGCCCCAGCATTTT	CASSPRQTGDQPQHF
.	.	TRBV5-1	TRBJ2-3	TGCGCCAGCAGCTTGTGGGGGAGCACAGATACGCAGTATTTT	CASSLWGSTDTQYF
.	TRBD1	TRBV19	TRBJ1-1	TGTGCCAGTAGTAACCGACAGGGGACTGAAGCTTTCTTT	CASSNRQGTEAFF
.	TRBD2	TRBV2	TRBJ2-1	TGTGCCAGCACCCAAGGGGACTATCGCAATGAGCAGTTCTTC	CASTQGDYRNEQFF
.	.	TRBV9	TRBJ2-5	TGTGCCAGCAGCGTATTTGGGGGCAAAGAGACCCAGTACTTC	CASSVFGGKETQYF
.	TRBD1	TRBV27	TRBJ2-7	TGTGCCAGCAGTCCGGTCCCGGGACAGGGGAGGGCCTACGAGCAGTACTTC	CASSPVPGQGRAYEQYF
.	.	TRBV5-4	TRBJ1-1	TGTGCCAGCAGCCTTGGGGAGGGAAGTACTGAAGCTTTCTTT	CASSLGEGSTEAFF
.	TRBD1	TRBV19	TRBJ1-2	TGTGCCAGTAGTACCCTTGGTCAGACAGGGCAATATGGCTACACCTTC	CASSTLGQTGQYGYTF
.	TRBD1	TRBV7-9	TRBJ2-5	TGTGCCAGCAGCGTAAGGGACAGGGGATGGCAGACCCAGTACTTC	CASSVRDRGWQTQYF
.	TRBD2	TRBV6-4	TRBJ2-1	TGTGCCAGCAGAGGGACTAGCGGGAGGGGATCCTACAATGAGCAGTTCTTC	CASRGTSGRGSYNEQFF
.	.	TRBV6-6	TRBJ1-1	TGTGCCAGCAGTTACTCGATGGATTGGGGGGCTGAAGCTTTCTTT	CASSYSMDWGAEAFF
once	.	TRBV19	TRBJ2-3	TGTGCCAGTAGTAGGCGTAATACGCAGTATTTT	CASSRRNTQYF
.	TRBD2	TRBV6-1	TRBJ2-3	TGTGCCAGCAGTATTAGCGGGGGATTTGCAGATACGCAGTATTTT	CASSISGGFADTQYF
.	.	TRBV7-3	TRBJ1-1	TGTGCCAGCTGTCGCAACATGAACACTGAAGCTTTCTTT	CASCRNMNTEAFF
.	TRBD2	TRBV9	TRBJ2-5	TGTGCCAGCAGCGGCAGACTAGCGGGAGGGGGGGAGACCCAGTACTTC	CASSGRLAGGGETQYF
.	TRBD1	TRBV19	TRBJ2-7	TGTGCCAGTAGTTCCGAGGCCGGGACAGGGAACTACGAGCAGTACTTC	CASSSEAGTGNYEQYF
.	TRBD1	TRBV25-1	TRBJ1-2	TGTGCCAGCAGAGAAACAGGGGCTACTAACTATGGCTACACCTTC	CASRETGATNYGYTF
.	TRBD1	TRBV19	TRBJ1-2	TGTGCCAGTAGTATCGGGGCGACGAGACAGGGGGATGGCTACACCTTC	CASSIGATRQGDGYTF
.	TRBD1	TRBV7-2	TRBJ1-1	TGTGCCAGCAGCTCCCGACAGGGGGCGTACACTGAAGCTTTCTTT	CASSSRQGAYTEAFF
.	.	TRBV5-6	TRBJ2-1	TGTGCCAGCAGCTTGGGGGCGGGATCCTACAATGAGCAGTTCTTC	CASSLGAGSYNEQFF
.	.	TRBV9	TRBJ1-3	TGTGCCAGCAGCGAGAAAGGTTGGGGGGGCGCGTTGGGAAACACCATATATTTT	CASSEKGWGGALGNTIYF
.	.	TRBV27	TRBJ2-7	TGTGCCAGCAGTTTTTACCCCCCAGGAGCTCCCTACGAGCAGTACTTC	CASSFYPPGAPYEQYF
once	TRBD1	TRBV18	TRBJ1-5	TGTGCCAGCTCACCAAGCCAGGGGGCTCAGCCCCAGCATTTT	CASSPSQGAQPQHF
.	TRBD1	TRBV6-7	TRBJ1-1	TGTGCCAGCACAGGGACAGGGGAGGACACTGAAGCTTTCTTT	CASTGTGEDTEAFF
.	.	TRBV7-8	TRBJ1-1	TGTGCCAGCAGCTTTGCCTCGAGGGTATTCGGGGGGAACACTGAAGCTTTCTTT	CASSFASRVFGGNTEAFF
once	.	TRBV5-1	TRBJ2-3	TGCGCCAGCAGCTTGGGGCCTAGCACAGATACGCAGTATTTT	CASSLGPSTDTQYF
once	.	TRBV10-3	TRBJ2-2	TGTGCCATCAACGGGCTCGCCGCGTCTGAGGGCGGGGAGCTGTTTTTT	CAINGLAASEGGELFF
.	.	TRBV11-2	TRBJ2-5	TGTGCCAGCAGCTTAGGACGGTACCAAGAGACCCAGTACTTC	CASSLGRYQETQYF
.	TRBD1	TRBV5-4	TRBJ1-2	TGTGCCAGCAGCGCCATGGGACAGGGGTTCGGCTACACCTTC	CASSAMGQGFGYTF